These 4 T cell receptor beta chains share one sample of origin, sequenced in a study of blood T cells in healthy people across ages. It was with a sample-barcoded 5' primer and a J-beta primer mix that a second PCR of roughly 7 to 11 cycles was run. TCRdb re-analysed the 5' RACE reads in MiXCR, keeping a single row per CDR3 protein. The data contain about 1.6 million distinct CDR3 sequences, almost 35% of them singletons. Sequences were obtained from blood. Receptors originate from a young woman in good health.

The chain joins TRBV7-9 to TRBJ2-5; D unresolved. The CDR3 extends over 14 amino acids. Looked up from germline, CDR1 is SEHNR and CDR2 is FQNEAQ (reference sequence). Trimming left V 3 bases short and J 5 bases short, with 13 bases between. The CDR3 nucleotides read TGTGCCAGCAGCTTTCTCGGCCCACGCGAGACCCAGTACTTC. Translation gives CASSFLGPRETQYF.

This clonotype occurred once. The J gene is TRBJ1-2, the V gene TRBV6-5; 10 bases agree with TRBD1. V shed 4 bases, J shed 10 bases, and the junction held 12 bases outside the gene matches. The CDR3 totals 15 residues. Germline-derived CDR1 and CDR2 are MNHEY and SVGAGI. Written as DNA, the CDR3 is TGTGCCAGCAGTTCCCCGGGACAGGGGCAAAGGCTCTACACCTTC. This gives the protein CASSSPGQGQRLYTF.

The chain is built from TRBV27 and TRBJ2-6; D unclear. Per the germline V gene, CDR1 is MNHEY and CDR2 is SMNVEV (reference sequence). Trimming stripped 3 bases from V and 2 bases from J, with 8 bases between. This CDR3 is built from 15 residues. CDR3 protein: CASSFSGTGANVLTF. CDR3 coding DNA: TGTGCCAGCAGTTTTTCAGGTACTGGGGCCAACGTCCTGACTTTC.

The rearrangement uses TRBV9 and TRBJ2-5, with a possible D match to TRBD1 (6 bases). V lost 0 bases, J lost 0 bases, and 9 bases lay in between. The CDR3 is 15 residues long. CDR1 and CDR2 (germline): SGDLS, YYNGEE. The CDR3 region has the DNA TGTGCCAGCAGCGTAGTGGGGGCAGACCAAGAGACCCAGTACTTC. Its protein is CASSVVGADQETQYF.